Listed here is a single T cell receptor beta chain. These data come from a study of CD8 T cells in Susac syndrome. Trimming pared 0 bases from V and 5 bases from J, leaving 20 bases between. Per germline, CDR1 SGHRS and CDR2 YFSETQ. There are 17 residues in the CDR3. Reverse transcription used roughly 0.45 to 1 ug RNA and random hexamers. Coverage of TCR beta CDR3 amplification by immunoSEQ multiplex PCR extended to 54 Vbeta and 13 Jbeta. MiXCR was run by TCRdb on the immunoSEQ multiplex PCR reads, yielding one entry per CDR3 protein. This table has about 400,000 distinct CDR3 sequences, approximately 85% appearing once.

The TCR was taken from a human donor with multiple sclerosis. Sequenced sample: CD8+ T cells from PBMCs. This chain connects TRBV5-1 to TRBJ2-5, with a tentative D call TRBD2 (6 bases). As DNA, the CDR3 is TGCGCCAGCAGCTTGGATAGGGAGGCTTTAATTCGGGAGACCCAGTACTTC. Translated: CASSLDREALIRETQYF.